The TCR beta chain described here comes from a study of cytomegalovirus exposure and HLA in healthy donors. The CDR3 loop spans 13 amino acids. V was trimmed by 4 bases and J by 3 bases, leaving 7 bases between them. Germline loops: CDR1 MNHEY, CDR2 SMNVEV (reference sequence). The PCR contained 60 Vbeta and 13 Jbeta primers. Data came from immunoSEQ multiplex PCR; TCRdb stores just in-frame clones and leaves some out. The specimen's table records some 130,000 clones. The study's findings and limits: Analysis was carried out at a later point, and it linked a missense DCLRE1C variant to TCR beta V- and J-gene trimming. The investigators catalogued 150 to 200 TCR beta chains as cytomegalovirus-associated.

As regards this clone: What it binds is not known.

V gene TRBV27 combines with J gene TRBJ1-5, with D hard to call. The sample taken for sequencing was PBMCs. This sequence was found in a man between 18 and 35 years old in good health and CMV-seronegative. The CDR3: CASSSFPNQPQHF. The DNA for the CDR3 is TGTGCCAGCAGTTCCTTTCCCAATCAGCCCCAGCATTTT.